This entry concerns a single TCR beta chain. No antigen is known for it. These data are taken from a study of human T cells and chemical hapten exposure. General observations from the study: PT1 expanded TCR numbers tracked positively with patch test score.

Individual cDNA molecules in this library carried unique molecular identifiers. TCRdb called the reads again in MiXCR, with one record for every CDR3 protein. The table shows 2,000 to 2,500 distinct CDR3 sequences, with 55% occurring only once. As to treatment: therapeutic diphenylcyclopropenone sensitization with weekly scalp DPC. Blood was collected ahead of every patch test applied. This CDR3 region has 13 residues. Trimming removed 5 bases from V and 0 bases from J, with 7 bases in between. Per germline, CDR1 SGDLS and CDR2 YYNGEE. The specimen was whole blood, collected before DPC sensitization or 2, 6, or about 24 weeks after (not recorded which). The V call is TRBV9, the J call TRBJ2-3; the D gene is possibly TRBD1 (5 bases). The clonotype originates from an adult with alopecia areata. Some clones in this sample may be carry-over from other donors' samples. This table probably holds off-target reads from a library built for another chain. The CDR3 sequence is CASSRQSTDTQYF. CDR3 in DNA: TGTGCCAGCAGTAGACAGAGCACAGATACGCAGTATTTT.